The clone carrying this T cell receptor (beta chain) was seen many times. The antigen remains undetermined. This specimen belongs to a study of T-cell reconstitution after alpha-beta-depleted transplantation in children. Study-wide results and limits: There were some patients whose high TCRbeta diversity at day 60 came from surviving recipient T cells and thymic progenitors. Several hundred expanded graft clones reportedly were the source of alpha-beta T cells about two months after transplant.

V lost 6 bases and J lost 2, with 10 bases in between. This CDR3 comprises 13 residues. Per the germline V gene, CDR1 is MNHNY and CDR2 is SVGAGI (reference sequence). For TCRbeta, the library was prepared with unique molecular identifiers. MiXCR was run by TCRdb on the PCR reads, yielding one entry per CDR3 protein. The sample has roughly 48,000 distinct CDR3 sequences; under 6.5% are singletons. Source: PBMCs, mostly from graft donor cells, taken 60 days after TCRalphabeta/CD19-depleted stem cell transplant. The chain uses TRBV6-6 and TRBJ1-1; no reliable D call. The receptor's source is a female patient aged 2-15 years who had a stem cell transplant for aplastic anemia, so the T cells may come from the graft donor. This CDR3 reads CASRERPNTEAFF. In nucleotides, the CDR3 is TGTGCCAGCAGGGAGAGACCCAACACTGAAGCTTTCTTT.